This is a list of T cell receptor beta chains from one sample in a study of blood T cell repertoires in COVID-19. TCRdb keeps only in-frame clones here, not all; method: immunoSEQ multiplex PCR. The table includes around 300,000 clones, around 87% detected once. The sequenced sample was peripheral blood. The source is a woman in her 50s with active or convalescent COVID-19. The CDR3 runs from the conserved cysteine through the conserved F or W. Fields, in order: clone size, J gene, V gene, D gene, CDR3 protein, CDR3 DNA. The D gene is left open where the match is weak. Only some rows state a clone size, as once, few, many or a class for expanded clones.

>NA|TRBJ1-1|TRBV11-2|NA
CASSLQMRGNTEAFF
TGTGCCAGCAGCTTACAGATGCGGGGGAACACTGAAGCTTTCTTT
>NA|TRBJ1-5|TRBV28|TRBD1
CASSIQTGGSNQPQHF
TGTGCCAGCAGTATCCAGACAGGGGGGAGCAATCAGCCCCAGCATTTT
>once|TRBJ2-5|TRBV27|TRBD2
CASSLGTSRRETQYF
TGTGCCAGCAGTCTCGGGACTAGCAGGAGAGAGACCCAGTACTTC
>NA|TRBJ1-1|TRBV5-1|NA
CASSWSRDGNTEAFF
TGCGCCAGCAGCTGGTCCAGGGATGGTAACACTGAAGCTTTCTTT
>once|TRBJ1-2|TRBV5-1|NA
CASSPDSDYGYTF
TGCGCCAGCAGCCCCGACAGCGACTATGGCTACACCTTC
>NA|TRBJ2-7|TRBV29-1|NA
CSAVQGSYEQYF
TGCAGCGCAGTACAGGGTTCCTACGAGCAGTACTTC
>NA|TRBJ2-1|TRBV7-2|TRBD2
CACGGAVYNEQFF
TGTGCCTGCGGGGGGGCGGTCTACAATGAGCAGTTCTTC
>NA|TRBJ2-1|TRBV6-2/TRBV6-3|NA
CASSYSYGIYNEQFF
TGTGCCAGCAGTTACTCGTACGGGATCTACAATGAGCAGTTCTTC
>NA|TRBJ1-3|TRBV7-9|NA
CASSLVAGSLMAGNTIYF
TGTGCCAGCAGCTTAGTGGCAGGGTCCCTTATGGCTGGAAACACCATATATTTT
>NA|TRBJ1-2|TRBV24-1|NA
CATSQGYGYTF
TGTGCCACCAGCCAGGGGTATGGCTACACCTTC
>once|TRBJ2-3|TRBV3-1/TRBV3-2|TRBD2
CASSYARTSGSSGTDTQYF
TGTGCCAGCTCCTACGCAAGGACTAGCGGGAGTTCGGGCACAGATACGCAGTATTTT
>NA|TRBJ2-1|TRBV7-9|NA
CASSLDRIYNEQFF
TGTGCCAGCAGCTTAGATAGAATCTACAATGAGCAGTTCTTC
>NA|TRBJ2-1|TRBV19|NA
CASSVPRSGRVNNEQFF
TGTGCCAGTAGTGTCCCTAGGAGCGGTAGGGTTAACAATGAGCAGTTCTTC
>NA|TRBJ1-1|TRBV12-3/TRBV12-4|NA
CASSRQQNTEAFF
TGTGCCAGCAGTCGACAGCAAAACACTGAAGCTTTCTTT
>NA|TRBJ1-1|TRBV27|NA
CASSPTYNTEAFF
TGTGCCAGCAGTCCCACATATAACACTGAAGCTTTCTTT
>NA|TRBJ2-5|TRBV28|NA
CASSTGQKETQYF
TGTGCCAGCAGTACCGGACAGAAAGAGACCCAGTACTTC
>NA|TRBJ1-2|TRBV7-2|NA
CASSPPITRGGYYGYTF
TGTGCCAGCAGCCCGCCCATTACCAGGGGCGGGTACTATGGCTACACCTTC